This T cell receptor (beta chain) came from a study of blood T cell repertoires in COVID-19. Study details: The United States, Italy and Spain supplied acute and convalescent COVID-19 samples. T cells, B-cell-depleted T cells, or PBMCs supplied cDNA or gDNA.

Method: immunoSEQ multiplex PCR; TCRdb's copy keeps in-frame clones and lacks some. The repertoire holds roughly 290,000 clones, about 82% seen once, with approximately 4.1% in the top ten. This CDR3 has 14 residues. Germline V gene data show CDR1 as SGHVS and CDR2 as FNYEAQ. Losses at the gene ends were 5 bases for V and 2 bases for J; bases not matched to a gene: 3. Sequenced input: peripheral blood. The chain couples TRBV7-6 to TRBJ1-3; 7 bases map to TRBD1. The source of this sequence is a woman aged 50 to 65 with active or convalescent COVID-19. The CDR3 bases are TGTGCCAGCAGCGACAGGGAGGCTGGAAACACCATATATTTT. This codes for CASSDREAGNTIYF.